The T cell receptor (beta chain) under discussion was sequenced for a study of blood T cell repertoires in COVID-19. Study-level information: Sites in the United States, Italy and Spain provided acute and convalescent COVID-19 samples. Sources were T cells, B-cell-depleted T cells, or PBMCs; the material itself was cDNA or gDNA.

This CDR3 contains 15 residues. CDR1 is MNHNY, CDR2 SVGAGI, per germline (reference sequence). V was cut by 0 bases and J by 1 base, with 9 bases left in between. How the authors handled the data: Reference gene primer amplification gave estimated nucleated cell counts. This table comes from immunoSEQ multiplex PCR, and its TCRdb copy is limited to in-frame clones, with some not included. The V and J calls and clone size come from that table; D and trimming were worked out from the DNA. In the table there are about 150,000 clones, around 85% of which are singletons. The source of this sequence is a woman in her 70s with acute or convalescent COVID-19. The chain is built from TRBV6-6 and TRBJ1-1; D is perhaps TRBD1 (5 bases). The source material was peripheral blood. The CDR3 protein is CASSYSGQGNTEAFF. CDR3 nucleotides: TGTGCCAGCAGTTACTCGGGGCAGGGGAACACTGAAGCTTTCTTT.